Sequencing of this TCR beta chain was carried out in a study of CD8+ T cells in alopecia areata. Study context: It was 6 to 18 months of tofacitinib, and then there were 6 months off drug.

Per germline, CDR1 SEHNR and CDR2 FQNEAQ (reference sequence). V lost 7 bases, J lost 5 bases, and 12 bases stayed unmatched. This CDR3 contains 15 residues. Extraction and reverse transcription of RNA yielded cDNA as the sequencing template. TCRdb's table, derived via immunoSEQ multiplex PCR, lists solely in-frame clones and lacks some. The data show about 130,000 clones, less than 70% seen once. As regards this clone: Antigen: not known.

General study findings and limits: The study found tofacitinib significantly decreased scalp clonality and expanded CD8+ clones among the top 100. Whether baseline CD8+ expansion is linked to response remains uncertain, given a single nonresponder.

Regarding treatment: oral pan-JAK inhibitor, 5-10 mg twice daily. Material: CD8+ T cells sorted from blood, obtained at week 4, from a patient treated with tofacitinib. The sequence was obtained from a human donor with alopecia areata. This chain uses TRBV7-9 with TRBJ1-2; 8 nucleotides agree with TRBD1. CDR3 in amino acids: CASTSEHRGRYGYTF. For the CDR3, the DNA is TGTGCCAGCACCTCGGAGCACAGGGGGAGATATGGCTACACCTTC.